The clone carrying this TCR beta chain has only a few counts. The antigen is unknown. Investigators sorted PBMCs to obtain both CD4+ and CD8+ T cells. This entry belongs to a study of CD8+ T cells in alopecia areata. After isolation, RNA underwent reverse transcription to generate cDNA as the sequencing template. The table came from immunoSEQ multiplex PCR; TCRdb's copy has only in-frame clones and leaves some out. The data hold approximately 150,000 clones, with about three fifths observed a single time. Whole-study findings and limits: Clarity of TCR sharing across patients fell short of that in mice, possibly HLA-related. Scalp repertoires also include resident alphabeta T cells from normal skin. Lesional tissue from the scalp (especially in alopecia totalis/universalis) showed higher clonality than normal scalp.

This CDR3 spans 11 amino acids. Trimming cost V 8 bases and J 14 bases; bases outside gene matches: 9. Looked up from germline, CDR1 is SQVTM and CDR2 is ANQGSEA. This chain joins TRBV29-1 and TRBJ2-1; 10 bases fit TRBD2. The material sequenced was CD8+ T cells sorted from blood. The sequence was obtained from a human donor in good health. The CDR3 reads CSSLISGRKFF. CDR3 DNA: TGCAGCTCCCTTATTAGCGGGAGGAAGTTCTTC.